The source of this T cell receptor beta chain is a study of Graves' ophthalmopathy and Graves' hyperthyroidism. General observations from the study: The model reached about 66% sensitivity and about 72% specificity for predicting ophthalmopathy progression. Researchers report that a 13-signature model separated ophthalmopathy from stable hyperthyroidism, posting 87.88% sensitivity and 75% to 84% specificity.

The TCR beta CDR3 regions underwent amplification from RNA transcripts. The library came from an HTBI-primed first-round RT-PCR and a second-round multiplex PCR. MiXCR was run by TCRdb on the multiplex PCR reads, yielding one entry per CDR3 protein. The data contain 1 million to 1.3 million distinct CDR3 sequences, about two fifths of them singletons. Lactation, pregnancy, uncontrolled infections and other autoimmune diseases were all grounds for excluding patients. Establishment of the diagnosis relied upon clinical symptoms, serum thyroxine, TRAb, thyroid ultrasound and orbital computed tomography. Remarks on this clonotype: Antigen specificity is unknown.

The CDR3 is made up of 13 amino acids. Germline V lookup: CDR1 GTSNPN, CDR2 SVGIG (reference sequence). Trimming pared 0 bases from V and 6 bases from J, leaving 11 bases between. This sequence joins TRBV30 and TRBJ1-2; D may be TRBD1 (6 bases). The clonotype was recovered from an adult man with Graves' hyperthyroidism. The specimen sequenced was peripheral blood or thyroid tissue (not recorded which). CDR3: CAWSVLQGNGYTF. CDR3 sequence (DNA): TGTGCCTGGAGTGTACTACAGGGAAATGGCTACACCTTC.